This is a list of T cell receptor beta chains from one sample in a study of OX40 agonist ivuxolimab in advanced cancers. Assay used: immunoSEQ multiplex PCR; TCRdb lists only in-frame clones, some missing. The sample yields about 50,000 clones, about nine tenths seen once. The sequencing here drew on CD4+ or CD8+ T cells sorted from blood, taken in a trial of the OX40 agonist ivuxolimab. The source is an adult with an advanced solid tumor such as melanoma, head and neck, liver or kidney cancer. Both conserved end residues are part of each CDR3. The D gene is left open where the match is weak. Not every row has a clone size; where given, it reads once, few, many or a size class.

size,D,J,V,CDR3,DNA
.,.,TRBJ2-1,TRBV5-6,CASSSGLLRNEQFF,TGTGCCAGCAGCTCGGGACTCCTCAGGAATGAGCAGTTCTTC
.,.,TRBJ1-2,TRBV7-6,CASSLFQVTGTANYGYTF,TGTGCCAGCAGCTTATTTCAAGTTACAGGAACAGCTAACTATGGCTACACCTTC
.,TRBD2,TRBJ2-7,TRBV5-6,CASSLGLAGASSYEQYF,TGTGCCAGCAGCTTGGGACTAGCGGGAGCCAGCTCCTACGAGCAGTACTTC
.,TRBD1,TRBJ2-3,TRBV6-1,CASSNRQGGTDTQYF,TGTGCCAGCTCGAACCGACAGGGCGGTACAGATACGCAGTATTTT
once,.,TRBJ2-3,TRBV4-1,CASSQASRTVDTQYF,TGCGCCAGCAGCCAAGCTTCCCGGACAGTCGATACGCAGTATTTT
.,.,TRBJ1-2,TRBV11-2,CASSSAADVAGEYGYTF,TGTGCCAGCAGCTCGGCCGCAGACGTAGCAGGAGAGTATGGCTACACCTTC
.,.,TRBJ1-1,TRBV4-3,CASSQELNTEAFF,TGCGCCAGCAGCCAAGAGTTGAACACTGAAGCTTTCTTT
.,TRBD1,TRBJ2-7,TRBV7-9,CASSLEGGWYEQYF,TGTGCCAGCAGCTTAGAAGGGGGCTGGTACGAGCAGTACTTC
.,TRBD2,TRBJ2-1,TRBV7-3,CASSLLAGASYEQFF,TGTGCCAGCAGCTTACTAGCGGGGGCCAGCTATGAGCAGTTCTTC
.,.,TRBJ1-1,TRBV28,CASTIRGNTEAFF,TGTGCCAGCACTATAAGAGGGAACACTGAAGCTTTCTTT
.,.,TRBJ1-1,TRBV28,CASILDSGNTEAFF,TGTGCCAGCATCCTGGACAGCGGGAACACTGAAGCTTTCTTT
.,.,TRBJ1-1,TRBV7-6,CASSLVATAEAFF,TGTGCCAGCAGCTTAGTCGCAACCGCTGAAGCTTTCTTT
.,.,TRBJ2-2,TRBV9,CASSAQTTGELFF,TGTGCCAGCAGCGCCCAGACCACCGGGGAGCTGTTTTTT
.,TRBD1,TRBJ1-5,TRBV28,CASSLGTGEQPQHF,TGTGCCAGCAGCCTCGGGACAGGGGAACAGCCCCAGCATTTT
.,TRBD1,TRBJ1-1,TRBV7-9,CASSLGQGNTEAFF,TGTGCCAGCAGCCTAGGACAGGGGAACACTGAAGCTTTCTTT
.,TRBD1,TRBJ2-5,TRBV7-9,CASSRDSLQETQYF,TGTGCCAGCAGCCGGGACAGCCTCCAAGAGACCCAGTACTTC
.,.,TRBJ2-1,TRBV4-1,CASSQEIGDEQFF,TGCGCCAGCAGCCAAGAAATAGGGGACGAGCAGTTCTTC
.,.,TRBJ1-2,TRBV6-6,CASSYNPTDFSGYTF,TGTGCCAGCAGTTACAATCCGACAGACTTCTCTGGCTACACCTTC